These T cell receptor beta chains were read from a single sample in a study of T cells after yellow fever vaccination. MiXCR, applied by TCRdb to the 5' RACE reads, yields one record per CDR3 protein. The repertoire holds just under 600,000 distinct CDR3 sequences, with roughly 14% as singletons. The sequenced sample was PBMCs, obtained on the day of the yellow fever booster vaccination. These receptors were obtained from a man aged 25 to 45 who received the YFV17D yellow fever vaccine. Both conserved end residues are part of each CDR3. D genes are given only for firm matches. Clone size is not always given. Where it is, it says once, few, many or a class for expanded clones.

TRBD1,few,TRBV11-2,TRBJ2-7,14,TGTGCCAGCAGCTTTGGGACAGCCTCGAACGAGCAGTACTTC,CASSFGTASNEQYF
NA,few,TRBV12-3/TRBV12-4,TRBJ2-7,14,TGTGCCAGCAACTACGGGGGACGAACCTACGAGCAGTACTTC,CASNYGGRTYEQYF
NA,NA,TRBV21-1,TRBJ2-1,15,TGTGCCAGCAGGGGGGGGTTTCGGAATGAGGATGAGCAGTTCTTC,CASRGGFRNEDEQFF
NA,NA,TRBV7-7,TRBJ2-1,16,TGTGCCAGCAGCTCCTCCTCCACGCTTTCCTACAATGAGCAGTTCTTC,CASSSSSTLSYNEQFF
NA,NA,TRBV20-1,TRBJ2-1,13,TGCAGTGCTAGTAGGGAGGTCCAGGGTGAGCAGTTCTTC,CSASREVQGEQFF
NA,NA,TRBV19,TRBJ2-5,14,TGTGCCAGTAGTATTGGTATAGGAGGAGAGACCCAGTACTTC,CASSIGIGGETQYF
NA,few,TRBV9,TRBJ2-3,15,TGTGCCAGCAGCACCCTCGACCACAGTGGGGGCACGCAGTATTTT,CASSTLDHSGGTQYF
TRBD2,many,TRBV12-5,TRBJ2-3,18,TGTGCTAGTGGCCCCGGGACTAGCGGTATACCTAGCACAGATACGCAGTATTTT,CASGPGTSGIPSTDTQYF
NA,many,TRBV7-3,TRBJ2-1,19,TGTGCCAGCAGCTTAATTGGGATGAGCGGGTTTGACTCCTACAATGAGCAGTTCTTC,CASSLIGMSGFDSYNEQFF
NA,few,TRBV6-5,TRBJ1-5,15,TGTGCCAGCAGTTACTCCGGACCCAGCAATCAGCCCCAGCATTTT,CASSYSGPSNQPQHF
NA,NA,TRBV4-3,TRBJ2-7,13,TGCGCCAGCAGCCAAGAGAGGGGCTGGGAGCAGTACTTC,CASSQERGWEQYF
NA,few,TRBV7-8,TRBJ1-5,15,TGTGCCAGCAGCCTCGGGAGCCGCGGGAATCAGCCCCAGCATTTT,CASSLGSRGNQPQHF
NA,NA,TRBV30,TRBJ2-7,14,TGTGCCTGGGCCGTTGAGGACAGACCCTACGAGCAGTACTTC,CAWAVEDRPYEQYF
NA,few,TRBV12-3/TRBV12-4,TRBJ2-1,13,TGTGCCAGCAGTTTTCCCAACAACAATGAGCAGTTCTTC,CASSFPNNNEQFF
NA,NA,TRBV6-8,TRBJ2-1,17,TGTGCCAGCAGGGAGATTTACCAATCCAGGCGGTACAATGAGCAGTTCTTC,CASREIYQSRRYNEQFF
TRBD1,few,TRBV29-1,TRBJ2-3,16,TGCAGCGTCCTAGGTGGACAGGGGGTCTCGCAGGATACGCAGTATTTT,CSVLGGQGVSQDTQYF
NA,many,TRBV4-3,TRBJ1-2,17,TGCGCCAGCAGCCAAGATCCGCCCGGGTCTAACCCCTATGGCTACACCTTC,CASSQDPPGSNPYGYTF
NA,many,TRBV12-3/TRBV12-4,TRBJ2-3,15,TGTGCCAGCAGTTTGGCAGGGCCTAAAGCAGATACGCAGTATTTT,CASSLAGPKADTQYF
NA,few,TRBV12-3/TRBV12-4,TRBJ1-5,14,TGTGCCAGCAGCCCTACAGGGCAGGCTCAGCCCCAGCATTTT,CASSPTGQAQPQHF
TRBD2,few,TRBV3-1,TRBJ2-1,16,TGTGCCAGCAGCCAAGATGTTCCGGGAGGGGTCGATGAGCAGTTCTTC,CASSQDVPGGVDEQFF